The 28 T cell receptor beta chains below all came from one sample that was sequenced in a study of technical replicates of blood from a few donors. Data came from immunoSEQ multiplex PCR; TCRdb stores just in-frame clones and leaves some out. Of more than 80,000 clones listed, 85% to 95% are singletons. Sequenced sample: T cells isolated from PBMCs. These receptors were collected from a human donor in good health.

This clone has a single count. J is TRBJ1-4 and V is TRBV9, with a weak D call TRBD1 (6 bases). V dropped 3 bases and J dropped 3 bases, with 12 bases sitting between them. The CDR3 consists of 15 residues. Germline CDR1 and CDR2: SGDLS and YYNGEE. The CDR3, as DNA: TGTGCCAGCAGCGGGACAGCTCGGGCTAATGAAAAACTGTTTTTT. Translated, it gives CASSGTARANEKLFF.

This clone was counted a single time. The V call is TRBV5-1, the J call TRBJ2-7; 7 bases map to TRBD1. The junction had 5 bases not matched to a gene; V was cut back by 3 bases and J by 5 bases. From germline, CDR1 is SGHRS and CDR2 YFSETQ. The CDR3 contains 13 residues. CDR3 bases: TGCGCCAGCAGCTCTGACAGGGCGGACGAGCAGTACTTC. Its translation is CASSSDRADEQYF.

The chain uses TRBV28 and TRBJ2-1; 7 bases match TRBD1. V shed 4 bases and J 9 bases; nucleotides not matched to a gene: 15. The CDR3 runs 16 residues. Germline V gives CDR1 MDHEN, CDR2 SYDVKM. CDR3 protein: CASSSPGDRVVSEQFF. In nucleotides, the CDR3 is TGTGCCAGCAGTTCACCAGGAGACAGGGTAGTAAGTGAGCAGTTCTTC.

The chain links TRBV5-4 to TRBJ2-2; 14 positions match TRBD2. The CDR3 is 18 residues long. J gave up 3 bases and V 0 bases, and 4 bases lay outside the gene matches. Germline CDR1 reads SGHNT; CDR2 reads YYREEE (reference sequence). The CDR3 is CASSLAPGLAGDTGELFF. As DNA, the CDR3 is TGTGCCAGCAGCTTGGCCCCGGGACTAGCGGGAGACACCGGGGAGCTGTTTTTT.

V is TRBV6-6 and J is TRBJ1-2; a weak D match, TRBD1 (5 bases). CDR3 length: 14 amino acids. V was pared by 5 bases and J by 14 bases, with 24 bases between. Germline V gene data show CDR1 as MNHNY and CDR2 as SVGAGI (reference sequence). The CDR3 loop is CASSTLPGVEALTF. The CDR3 bases are TGTGCCAGCAGTACCTTGCCGGGGGTGGAGGCCCTTACCTTC.

V gene TRBV7-3 combines with J gene TRBJ2-3; tentatively, D is TRBD2 (6 bases). Trimming removed 5 bases at V and 1 base at J, with 16 bases between. The length of the CDR3 is 16 residues. Germline V gene data show CDR1 as SGHTA and CDR2 as FQGTGA. CDR3 DNA: TGTGCCAGCAGCCGATTCCCGGGACTTGGCACAGATACGCAGTATTTT. It specifies CASSRFPGLGTDTQYF. The full variable domain, rest sourced from reference TRBV7-3 and TRBJ2-3, is GAGVSQTPSNKVTEKGKYVELRCDPISGHTALYWYRQSLGQGPEFLIYFQGTGAADDSGLPNDRFFAVRPEGSVSTLKIQRTERGDSAVYLCASSRFPGLGTDTQYFGPGTRLTVL.

This chain uses TRBV5-1 with TRBJ2-5; no clear D. Trimming cost V 3 bases and J 4 bases, with 10 bases left between them. Germline V gene sequence: CDR1 SGHRS, CDR2 YFSETQ. The CDR3 covers 13 residues. The CDR3 region is CASSSTVSETQYF. The CDR3 nucleotides read TGCGCCAGCAGCTCCACGGTTTCAGAGACCCAGTACTTC.

The rearrangement uses TRBV6-5 and TRBJ1-2; D perhaps matches TRBD1 (5 bases). From germline, CDR1 is MNHEY and CDR2 SVGAGI. The CDR3 is 13 residues long. V lost 5 bases and J 1 base, leaving 8 bases between the germline ends. CDR3: CASSRDSNYGYTF. In nucleotides, the CDR3 is TGTGCCAGCAGTCGCGACAGTAACTATGGCTACACCTTC.

This chain uses TRBV6-5 with TRBJ2-5, with 12 nucleotides matching TRBD2. The CDR3 consists of 16 residues. Germline-derived CDR1 and CDR2 are MNHEY and SVGAGI. V gave up 4 bases and J gave up 3 bases; unmatched junction bases: 6. The CDR3 region is CASSSPRLAGEETQYF. CDR3 bases: TGTGCCAGCAGTTCACCGAGACTAGCGGGAGAAGAGACCCAGTACTTC.

This clone was recorded once. The chain has TRBV6-1 and TRBJ2-1, with D perhaps TRBD2 (6 bases). Germline CDR1 and CDR2: MNHNS and SASEGT. The CDR3 extends over 18 amino acids. V lost 0 bases and J 2 bases, leaving 17 bases between the germline ends. In DNA form, the CDR3 reads TGTGCCAGCAGTGAAGCGCGGACTATAGTTGGCCCCTACAATGAGCAGTTCTTC. Translation gives CASSEARTIVGPYNEQFF.

This clone was counted once. The rearrangement joins TRBV27 to TRBJ1-1; D is ambiguous. The V end lost 0 bases, the J end lost 5 bases, and 7 bases lay between the germline ends. Looked up from germline, CDR1 is MNHEY and CDR2 is SMNVEV (reference sequence). This CDR3 comprises 13 residues. The CDR3 reads CASSLSFYTEAFF. As DNA, the CDR3 is TGTGCCAGCAGTTTATCGTTCTATACTGAAGCTTTCTTT.

The chain has TRBV20-1 and TRBJ2-7, with D hard to call. V was shortened by 3 bases and J by 9 bases, with 9 bases between the two germline ends. CDR1 and CDR2 (germline): DFQATT, SNEGSKA (reference sequence). The CDR3 is 10 residues long. CDR3 in amino acids: CSASLDSQYF. CDR3 DNA: TGCAGTGCTAGTCTCGACTCGCAGTACTTC.

V gene TRBV9 combines with J gene TRBJ2-1; 9 bases are shared with TRBD2. The CDR3 totals 19 residues. V gave up 6 bases and J gave up 0 bases; unmatched junction bases: 16. From germline, CDR1 is SGDLS and CDR2 YYNGEE. Here the CDR3 DNA reads TGTGCCAGCAACCTCCGGGCGGGAGGGGCCCTTAGCTCCTACAATGAGCAGTTCTTC. This translates into CASNLRAGGALSSYNEQFF. Using reference TRBV9 and TRBJ2-1 for the parts outside the CDR3, the full variable domain is DSGVTQTPKHLITATGQRVTLRCSPRSGDLSVYWYQQSLDQGLQFLIQYYNGEERAKGNILERFSAQQFPDLHSELNLSSLELGDSALYFCASNLRAGGALSSYNEQFFGPGTRLTVL.

V usage is TRBV30 and J usage is TRBJ1-2, with D hard to call. This CDR3 region has 11 residues. V lost 1 base, J lost 10 bases, and 10 bases lay in between. Germline CDR1 GTSNPN, CDR2 SVGIG (reference sequence). As DNA, the CDR3 is TGTGCCTGGAGTGGGAGGGATACCTACACCTTC. This sequence encodes CAWSGRDTYTF.

The rearrangement links TRBV5-1 to TRBJ2-1; weak D call: TRBD2 (6 bases). CDR3 length: 18 amino acids. The germline gives CDR1 SGHRS, CDR2 YFSETQ. V was clipped by 4 bases and J by 0 bases, with 20 bases between them. The CDR3 reads CASSPSGGTHSSYNEQFF. The CDR3 bases are TGCGCCAGCAGCCCAAGTGGGGGGACCCACTCCTCCTACAATGAGCAGTTCTTC.

The V gene is TRBV30, the J gene TRBJ1-4; 8 bases are a match to TRBD1. Germline V gene lookup returns CDR1 GTSNPN and CDR2 SVGIG (reference sequence). This CDR3 is built from 15 residues. J gave up 8 bases and V 2 bases, and 10 bases lay outside the gene matches. The CDR3 loop is CAWSHGQGGDEKLFF. In DNA, the CDR3 is TGTGCCTGGAGTCATGGACAGGGAGGGGACGAAAAACTGTTTTTT.

The V and J genes are TRBV7-9 and TRBJ1-5; D unclear. The CDR3 loop spans 14 amino acids. Germline CDR1 is SEHNR and CDR2 is FQNEAQ (reference sequence). V shed 5 bases and J shed 6 bases, with 14 bases lying between them. The CDR3: CASSASLDTQPQHF. CDR3 bases: TGTGCCAGCAGCGCTAGTCTCGATACTCAGCCCCAGCATTTT.

This clone was counted only a few times. The V gene is TRBV25-1, the J gene TRBJ2-5; 9 bases are shared with TRBD1. The CDR3 has 14 amino acids. The ends lost 6 bases at V and 4 bases at J; junction bases unmatched: 6. Germline loops: CDR1 MGHDK, CDR2 SYGVNS. CDR3 loop: CASRGDRVSETQYF. DNA of the CDR3: TGTGCCAGCAGGGGGGACAGGGTATCAGAGACCCAGTACTTC.

The J gene is TRBJ2-1, the V gene TRBV6-5; TRBD2 might be the D (7 bases). Per the germline V gene, CDR1 is MNHEY and CDR2 is SVGAGI. The germline V and J ends were trimmed by 8 bases and 15 bases, with 17 bases remaining between them. There are 11 residues in the CDR3. CDR3 sequence (DNA): TGTGCCAGCGAGGGGGGGCGCTCAAGGTTCTTC. Its protein product is CASEGGRSRFF.

The rearrangement joins TRBV2 to TRBJ2-1, with D unresolved. V lost 4 bases and J 4 bases, leaving 14 bases between the germline ends. The germline V gene has CDR1 SNHLY and CDR2 FYNNEI. This CDR3 is built from 15 residues. CDR3 DNA sequence: TGTGCCAGCAGTGTCTTTCAACGAGAATACAATGAGCAGTTCTTC. Its protein is CASSVFQREYNEQFF. Combining the CDR3 with reference TRBV2 and TRBJ2-1 gives the whole variable domain EPEVTQTPSHQVTQMGQEVILRCVPISNHLYFYWYRQILGQKVEFLVSFYNNEISEKSEIFDDQFSVERPDGSNFTLKIRSTKLEDSAMYFCASSVFQREYNEQFFGPGTRLTVL.

The genes are TRBV4-2 and TRBJ2-3; possible D gene TRBD2, 6 bases. The CDR3 runs 15 residues. V shed 0 bases and J shed 1 base, with 8 bases lying between them. In germline, CDR1 is LGHNA, CDR2 YNFKEQ. The CDR3 loop reads CASSQDGTRTDTQYF. The CDR3, as DNA: TGTGCCAGCAGCCAAGATGGGACTCGCACAGATACGCAGTATTTT.

V is TRBV4-3 and J is TRBJ1-2; 9 bases match TRBD1. J lost 7 bases, V lost 4 bases, and 13 bases had no gene match. The length of the CDR3 is 16 residues. Germline CDR1 is LGHNA and CDR2 is YSLEER. CDR3 sequence (DNA): TGCGCCAGCAGCCCCGGGACAGGGAATTGGAAGGCTGGCTACACCTTC. Translated: CASSPGTGNWKAGYTF.

The CDR3 region is CASSDGTDNEKLFF. Here the CDR3 DNA reads TGTGCCAGCAGCGACGGGACAGACAATGAAAAACTGTTTTTT. The rearrangement joins TRBV9 to TRBJ1-4; the match to TRBD1 covers 7 bases. V was pared by 3 bases and J by 5 bases, with 4 bases of the junction left unmatched. Germline assignment: CDR1 SGDLS and CDR2 YYNGEE. This CDR3 has 14 amino acids.

The chain joins TRBV9 to TRBJ2-1, with 7 bases fitting TRBD2. This CDR3 has 15 amino acids. The V segment lost 1 base and the J segment 9 bases; nucleotides outside the gene matches: 10. CDR1 is SGDLS and CDR2 is YYNGEE in the germline V gene. The CDR3 loop is CASSVTSEGGGEQFF. As DNA, the CDR3 is TGTGCCAGCAGCGTAACTAGCGAGGGAGGCGGTGAGCAGTTCTTC.

This sequence joins TRBV9 and TRBJ2-1; TRBD2 might be the D (5 bases). Trimming cost V 0 bases and J 3 bases, with 10 bases left between them. Germline V gene data show CDR1 as SGDLS and CDR2 as YYNGEE. This CDR3 has 15 residues. The CDR3 coding sequence is TGTGCCAGCAGCGTAGGGGAGTTGGGCTACAATGAGCAGTTCTTC. As protein: CASSVGELGYNEQFF.

This clone was detected only once. The CDR3 protein is CASSESPGLAGGIADTQYF. In DNA, the CDR3 is TGTGCCAGCAGTGAGAGCCCGGGACTAGCAGGAGGGATAGCAGATACGCAGTATTTT. This chain uses TRBV6-1 with TRBJ2-3; TRBD2 agrees at 9 bases. Germline-derived CDR1 and CDR2 are MNHNS and SASEGT. The CDR3 has 19 amino acids. V shed 3 bases, J shed 4 bases, and the junction held 17 bases outside the gene matches.

The chain uses TRBV28 and TRBJ1-1, with 8 bases that match TRBD1. There are 16 residues in the CDR3. The V gene's germline CDR1 is MDHEN and CDR2 SYDVKM. Germline trimming cut 5 bases from V and 1 base from J; bases unmatched to any gene: 9. CDR3 nucleotides: TGTGCCAGCAGTCCGACAGGGGTTGGGCAGAACACTGAAGCTTTCTTT. Its protein is CASSPTGVGQNTEAFF.

The chain employs TRBV6-1 and TRBJ2-7; 8 positions match TRBD2. The CDR3 loop spans 15 amino acids. Germline CDR1 MNHNS, CDR2 SASEGT. V was clipped by 2 bases and J by 2 bases; unmatched bases: 5. This chain's CDR3 is CASSESAGAPYEQYF. The CDR3, as DNA: TGTGCCAGCAGTGAATCAGCGGGGGCCCCCTACGAGCAGTACTTC.